The clone carrying this TCR beta chain came up many times. Antigen unknown. TCR beta CDR3 regions were amplified from RNA transcripts. The primer set for the first-round RT-PCR of the TCR CDR3 was HTBI. TCRdb passed the multiplex PCR reads through MiXCR, listing each CDR3 protein once. The sample lists under 400,000 distinct CDR3 sequences, approximately 15% occurring once. The data derive from a study of T cells in Graves' hyperthyroidism and ophthalmopathy. Findings and limits, study-wide: Most expanded thyroid clonotypes above 0.001 also appeared in blood.

V was shortened by 11 bases and J by 7 bases, with 18 bases between the two germline ends. This CDR3 is 13 amino acids long. Germline V gene lookup returns CDR1 SGHAT and CDR2 FQNNGV. This chain joins TRBV11-2 and TRBJ2-1; a weak D match, TRBD2 (5 bases). The sample consisted of blood. This TCR was sampled from a woman aged 55-70 years with Graves' hyperthyroidism. The CDR3: CAGRTASGNEQFF. DNA of the CDR3: TGTGCCGGGCGGACTGCGAGTGGTAATGAGCAGTTCTTC.